The rows below give T cell receptor beta chains drawn from one sample of a study of human thymus T cells. Using immunoSEQ multiplex PCR, the repertoire was profiled, and TCRdb retains in-frame clones only, with some absent. The data hold about 60,000 clones, with approximately 95% observed a single time. Sequenced input: blood. The receptors stem from a boy under two years old with a congenital heart defect but otherwise immunologically healthy. Both conserved end residues are part of each CDR3. A D gene is named only where the DNA matches it firmly. The size of a clone is reported for some rows only, either as once, few or many, or as a class for expanded clones.

cdr3_nt cdr3_aa d_call j_call v_call clone_size
TGTGCCAGCAGCTCTGGACTAGCGGGAGGGCCAGACGATGAGCAGTTCTTC CASSSGLAGGPDDEQFF TRBD2 TRBJ2-1 TRBV5-4 .
TGTGCCAGTAGTGCGGCGGTAAGCTCCTACGAGCAGTACTTC CASSAAVSSYEQYF . TRBJ2-7 TRBV19 .
TGTGCCAGCAGCTTGGAGCGGGGGCACAATGAGCAGTTCTTC CASSLERGHNEQFF TRBD2 TRBJ2-1 TRBV13 .
TGTGCCAGCAGCACCTGGGGTCTCCACGGTGAAAAACTGTTTTTT CASSTWGLHGEKLFF . TRBJ1-4 TRBV27 .
TGTGCCAGCAGCCGGGACAACTATGGCTACACCTTC CASSRDNYGYTF . TRBJ1-2 TRBV6-5 .
TGTGCCAGCAGCTTACGGGGCAATCAGCCCCAGCATTTT CASSLRGNQPQHF . TRBJ1-5 TRBV7-2 .
TGCGCCAGCAGCTTGGGACTAGCGGGAAAAGATACGCAGTATTTT CASSLGLAGKDTQYF TRBD2 TRBJ2-3 TRBV5-1 .
TGTGCCAGCAGGCCAAACCTAGCAATTCGCACTGAAGCTTTCTTT CASRPNLAIRTEAFF . TRBJ1-1 TRBV21-1 .
TGTGCCAGCAGTCGGGACTTCACAGATACGCAGTATTTT CASSRDFTDTQYF . TRBJ2-3 TRBV2 .
TGTGCCAGCAGACGACGGGGCGGGGATACGCAGTATTTT CASRRRGGDTQYF . TRBJ2-3 TRBV11-2 .
TGTGCCAGGAAATACAGGGGATTAGCCTACGAGCAGTACTTC CARKYRGLAYEQYF TRBD1 TRBJ2-7 TRBV6-6 .
TGTGCCACCAGCAGTACCCGAGTTTGGGACACGAACTACGAGCAGTACTTC CATSSTRVWDTNYEQYF . TRBJ2-7 TRBV15 .
TGTGCCAGCAGCTTCGGGACAGGGGGCTACGAGCAGTACTTC CASSFGTGGYEQYF TRBD1 TRBJ2-7 TRBV7-8 .
TGTGCCAGCAGCTTGGACCCCAGGGGAGACTATGGCTACACCTTC CASSLDPRGDYGYTF . TRBJ1-2 TRBV5-6 .
TGTGCCAGCAGTGAATGGGAGGGGACAGGGGACTCACCCCTCCACTTT CASSEWEGTGDSPLHF TRBD1 TRBJ1-6 TRBV25-1 once
TGCGCCAGCAGCCGACAGGGCTACAATGAGCAGTTCTTC CASSRQGYNEQFF TRBD1 TRBJ2-1 TRBV10-1 .
TGTGCCAGCAGTGGGACGACAGCAAGAGAGACCCAGTACTTC CASSGTTARETQYF . TRBJ2-5 TRBV25-1 .
TGTGCCAGCGCCCGACAGGGCTATGGCTACACCTTC CASARQGYGYTF TRBD1 TRBJ1-2 TRBV6-1 .
TGTGCCAGCAGCTTATACGGGGGCTCCTACGAGCAGTACTTC CASSLYGGSYEQYF . TRBJ2-7 TRBV7-2 .
TGTGCCAGCAGCTTAGATTTCCCTAGCGGGGGGGGTTTTTCCTACGAGCAGTACTTC CASSLDFPSGGGFSYEQYF TRBD2 TRBJ2-7 TRBV11-2 .
TGTGCCATCAGTGAGCGGGAGGGCTACAATGAGCAGTTCTTC CAISEREGYNEQFF TRBD2 TRBJ2-1 TRBV10-3 once
TGTGCCAGCAGCTTGTTGGACAGGCCAGGCGACGAGCAGTACTTC CASSLLDRPGDEQYF TRBD1 TRBJ2-7 TRBV7-9 .
TGTGCCATCAGTGTCCGGGGGGGTGACACTGAAGCTTTCTTT CAISVRGGDTEAFF . TRBJ1-1 TRBV10-3 .